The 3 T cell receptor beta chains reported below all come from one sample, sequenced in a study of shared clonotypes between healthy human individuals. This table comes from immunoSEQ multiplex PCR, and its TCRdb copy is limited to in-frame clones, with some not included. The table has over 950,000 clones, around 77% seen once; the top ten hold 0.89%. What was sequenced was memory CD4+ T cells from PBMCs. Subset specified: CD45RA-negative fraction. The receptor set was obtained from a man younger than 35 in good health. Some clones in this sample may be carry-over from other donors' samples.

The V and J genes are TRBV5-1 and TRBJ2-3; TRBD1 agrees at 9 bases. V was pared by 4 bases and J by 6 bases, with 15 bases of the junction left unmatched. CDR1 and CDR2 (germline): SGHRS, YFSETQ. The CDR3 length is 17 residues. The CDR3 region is CASSRNLPGQGIDTQYF. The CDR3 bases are TGCGCCAGCAGCCGAAACCTACCGGGACAGGGTATCGATACGCAGTATTTT.

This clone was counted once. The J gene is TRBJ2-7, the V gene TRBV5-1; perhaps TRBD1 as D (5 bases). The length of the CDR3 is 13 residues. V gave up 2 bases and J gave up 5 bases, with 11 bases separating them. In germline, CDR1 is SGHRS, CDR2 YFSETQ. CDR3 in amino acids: CASSLAQVHEQYF. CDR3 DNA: TGCGCCAGCAGCTTAGCACAGGTTCACGAGCAGTACTTC. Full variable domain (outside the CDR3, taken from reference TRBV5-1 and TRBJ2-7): KAGVTQTPRYLIKTRGQQVTLSCSPISGHRSVSWYQQTPGQGLQFLFEYFSETQRNKGNFPGRFSGRQFSNSRSEMNVSTLELGDSALYLCASSLAQVHEQYFGPGTRLTVT.

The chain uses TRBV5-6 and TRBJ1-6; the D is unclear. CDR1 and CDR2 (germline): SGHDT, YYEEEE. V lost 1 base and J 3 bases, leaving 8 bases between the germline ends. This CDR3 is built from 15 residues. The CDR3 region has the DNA TGTGCCAGCAGCTTGTCGCCGAGCTATAATTCACCCCTCCACTTT. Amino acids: CASSLSPSYNSPLHF.